This T cell receptor (beta chain) was sequenced in a study of shared clonotypes between healthy human individuals. On the study more broadly: The study used three CD4 naive, three CD4 memory, two CD8 naive and one CD8 memory plate per donor.

Clones were read by immunoSEQ multiplex PCR, and TCRdb kept only the in-frame ones, dropping some. The top ten hold 0.4% to 0.55% of the sample, which has some 1,600,000 clones, 95% to 99% seen once. The CDR3 spans 17 residues. Germline V gives CDR1 LGHNA, CDR2 YNFKEQ. V was clipped by 3 bases and J by 0 bases, with 15 bases between them. This chain uses TRBV4-2 with TRBJ2-1, with D perhaps matching TRBD2 (5 bases). This sequence was found in a man aged 25 to 40 in good health. Sequences were obtained from naive CD4+ T cells sorted from blood. Stated subset: CD45RA+ positively selected. In DNA form, the CDR3 reads TGTGCCAGCAGCCACGAAATAGCGCATAGCTCCTACAATGAGCAGTTCTTC. Residues: CASSHEIAHSSYNEQFF.